These T cell receptor beta chains were read from a single sample in a study of spatial heterogeneity in lung cancer. One entry per CDR3 protein results from TCRdb running MiXCR on the 5' RACE reads. This sample yields 20,000 to 25,000 distinct CDR3 sequences, of which 4.6% are seen a single time; 7.4% belongs to the top ten. Sequencing used PBMCs, obtained at surgery. These receptors were obtained from a male donor with early-stage non-small cell lung cancer. The CDR3 runs from the conserved cysteine through the conserved F or W. A D gene is named only where the DNA matches it firmly. The size entry is marked missing in some rows and otherwise reads once, few, many or a size class.

clone_size: NA; d_call: NA; j_call: TRBJ2-1; v_call: TRBV6-5; cdr3_nt: TGTGCCAGCACCCGTTCGCCCGAGGAGCAGTTCTTC; cdr3_aa: CASTRSPEEQFF
clone_size: few; d_call: TRBD2; j_call: TRBJ2-1; v_call: TRBV12-3/TRBV12-4; cdr3_nt: TGTGCCAGCAGGGGGACTAGCGGGAGGGACTACAATGAGCAGTTCTTC; cdr3_aa: CASRGTSGRDYNEQFF
clone_size: many; d_call: NA; j_call: TRBJ1-2; v_call: TRBV12-3/TRBV12-4; cdr3_nt: TGTGCCAGCAGTTTTGGCAGGCTTAACTATGGCTACACCTTC; cdr3_aa: CASSFGRLNYGYTF
clone_size: many; d_call: NA; j_call: TRBJ1-1; v_call: TRBV7-7; cdr3_nt: TGTGCTAGCAGCTCCTGGGACGGGAACACTGAAGCTTTCTTT; cdr3_aa: CASSSWDGNTEAFF
clone_size: many; d_call: NA; j_call: TRBJ1-2; v_call: TRBV7-2; cdr3_nt: TGTGCCAGCAGCTCCCCCCTTGGGACCTACTATGGCTACACCTTC; cdr3_aa: CASSSPLGTYYGYTF
clone_size: many; d_call: NA; j_call: TRBJ1-5; v_call: TRBV12-3/TRBV12-4; cdr3_nt: TGTGCCAGCAGTTCCGGGGATAGCAATCAGCCCCAGCATTTT; cdr3_aa: CASSSGDSNQPQHF
clone_size: NA; d_call: NA; j_call: TRBJ1-1; v_call: TRBV20-1; cdr3_nt: TGCAGTGCTAGTTATAGCCAGACGAACACTGAAGCTTTCTTT; cdr3_aa: CSASYSQTNTEAFF
clone_size: few; d_call: TRBD1; j_call: TRBJ1-2; v_call: TRBV5-1; cdr3_nt: TGCGCCAGCAGGACGGGACAGGGGAGCGGCTACACCTTC; cdr3_aa: CASRTGQGSGYTF
clone_size: few; d_call: TRBD2; j_call: TRBJ2-3; v_call: TRBV12-3/TRBV12-4; cdr3_nt: TGTGCCAGCAGTCCGACTAGCGGGAGTGCAGATACGCAGTATTTT; cdr3_aa: CASSPTSGSADTQYF
clone_size: many; d_call: NA; j_call: TRBJ1-1; v_call: TRBV12-3/TRBV12-4; cdr3_nt: TGTGCCAGCAGGCCTAAACATGTAGGGACTGAAGCTTTCTTT; cdr3_aa: CASRPKHVGTEAFF
clone_size: few; d_call: TRBD2; j_call: TRBJ2-1; v_call: TRBV27; cdr3_nt: TGTGCCAGCAGTCCCAATAGACTAGCGGGAGTGGTTAATGAGCAGTTCTTC; cdr3_aa: CASSPNRLAGVVNEQFF
clone_size: many; d_call: NA; j_call: TRBJ2-3; v_call: TRBV5-6; cdr3_nt: TGTGCCAGCAGCCGGTTGGGAGATACGCAGTATTTT; cdr3_aa: CASSRLGDTQYF
clone_size: NA; d_call: TRBD2; j_call: TRBJ2-3; v_call: TRBV20-1; cdr3_nt: TGCAGTGCTACTGAGACTAGCTTTCTGGCAGATACGCAGTATTTT; cdr3_aa: CSATETSFLADTQYF
clone_size: medium-sized; d_call: NA; j_call: TRBJ2-3; v_call: TRBV29-1; cdr3_nt: TGCAGCGCACGGGACCATAGCACAGATACGCAGTATTTT; cdr3_aa: CSARDHSTDTQYF
clone_size: many; d_call: TRBD1; j_call: TRBJ1-4; v_call: TRBV11-2; cdr3_nt: TGTGCCAGCAGCACCCGGACAGGGTTGTTGGAAAAACTGTTTTTT; cdr3_aa: CASSTRTGLLEKLFF
clone_size: many; d_call: NA; j_call: TRBJ1-4; v_call: TRBV29-1; cdr3_nt: TGCAGCGCTATGGTCGGGACTAATGAAAAACTGTTTTTT; cdr3_aa: CSAMVGTNEKLFF
clone_size: many; d_call: TRBD1; j_call: TRBJ2-7; v_call: TRBV20-1; cdr3_nt: TGCAGTGCCAGGACAGGGGGCGCATCCTACGAGCAGTACTTC; cdr3_aa: CSARTGGASYEQYF
clone_size: NA; d_call: TRBD2; j_call: TRBJ2-5; v_call: TRBV7-9; cdr3_nt: TGTGCCAGCAGCTTGCCCCTGCGACTAGCGGGGAGGCAAGAGACCCAGTACTTC; cdr3_aa: CASSLPLRLAGRQETQYF
clone_size: many; d_call: NA; j_call: TRBJ1-5; v_call: TRBV3-1; cdr3_nt: TGTGCCAGCAGCATGACACGTTTTCAGCCCCAGCATTTT; cdr3_aa: CASSMTRFQPQHF
clone_size: many; d_call: NA; j_call: TRBJ1-1; v_call: TRBV27; cdr3_nt: TGTGCCAGCAGCTCACTTGGGGGCGGTGAAGCTTTCTTT; cdr3_aa: CASSSLGGGEAFF
clone_size: NA; d_call: NA; j_call: TRBJ1-3; v_call: TRBV5-1; cdr3_nt: TGCGCCAGCAGCCCGTTGGGGAAGACGGCAAGCTCTGGAAACACCATATATTTT; cdr3_aa: CASSPLGKTASSGNTIYF
clone_size: many; d_call: NA; j_call: TRBJ1-1; v_call: TRBV20-1; cdr3_nt: TGCAGTGCAGTAGTGAACACTGAAGCTTTCTTT; cdr3_aa: CSAVVNTEAFF
clone_size: many; d_call: TRBD1; j_call: TRBJ2-2; v_call: TRBV7-9; cdr3_nt: TGTGCCACCTGGACAGGGGCGAACACCGGGGAGCTGTTTTTT; cdr3_aa: CATWTGANTGELFF
clone_size: many; d_call: NA; j_call: TRBJ1-1; v_call: TRBV11-2; cdr3_nt: TGTGCCAGCAGCTCTGTTTGGGGGAACACTGAAGCTTTCTTT; cdr3_aa: CASSSVWGNTEAFF
clone_size: many; d_call: NA; j_call: TRBJ1-2; v_call: TRBV29-1; cdr3_nt: TGCAGCGTCCGGACCGAAGCTAACTATGGCTACACCTTC; cdr3_aa: CSVRTEANYGYTF
clone_size: many; d_call: TRBD1; j_call: TRBJ1-1; v_call: TRBV3-1; cdr3_nt: TGTGCCAGCAGCTCGGGACAGACGAACACTGAAGCTTTCTTT; cdr3_aa: CASSSGQTNTEAFF
clone_size: medium-sized; d_call: NA; j_call: TRBJ1-1; v_call: TRBV9; cdr3_nt: TGTGCCAGCAGCGTAGCCCCCTACACTGAAGCTTTCTTT; cdr3_aa: CASSVAPYTEAFF
clone_size: few; d_call: NA; j_call: TRBJ1-1; v_call: TRBV24-1; cdr3_nt: TGTGCCACCAGTGATTTGCAGGCTTACACTGAAGCTTTCTTT; cdr3_aa: CATSDLQAYTEAFF
clone_size: many; d_call: TRBD1; j_call: TRBJ1-6; v_call: TRBV5-1; cdr3_nt: TGCGCCAGCAGCTTGCGGACAGGACAAAATTCACCCCTCCACTTT; cdr3_aa: CASSLRTGQNSPLHF
clone_size: many; d_call: NA; j_call: TRBJ1-1; v_call: TRBV18; cdr3_nt: TGTGCCAGCTCTGGCGGGCTGCAGAACACTGAAGCTTTCTTT; cdr3_aa: CASSGGLQNTEAFF
clone_size: many; d_call: NA; j_call: TRBJ2-3; v_call: TRBV20-1; cdr3_nt: TGCAGTGCGAATAAAAAGGCCAGAAGCACAGATACGCAGTATTTT; cdr3_aa: CSANKKARSTDTQYF
clone_size: medium-sized; d_call: NA; j_call: TRBJ1-1; v_call: TRBV20-1; cdr3_nt: TGCAGTGCTTTTGATAAGGGGAACACTGAAGCTTTCTTT; cdr3_aa: CSAFDKGNTEAFF
clone_size: many; d_call: NA; j_call: TRBJ2-1; v_call: TRBV7-7; cdr3_nt: TGTGCTAGCAGCTTAGGTCCGACCAATGAGCAGTTCTTC; cdr3_aa: CASSLGPTNEQFF